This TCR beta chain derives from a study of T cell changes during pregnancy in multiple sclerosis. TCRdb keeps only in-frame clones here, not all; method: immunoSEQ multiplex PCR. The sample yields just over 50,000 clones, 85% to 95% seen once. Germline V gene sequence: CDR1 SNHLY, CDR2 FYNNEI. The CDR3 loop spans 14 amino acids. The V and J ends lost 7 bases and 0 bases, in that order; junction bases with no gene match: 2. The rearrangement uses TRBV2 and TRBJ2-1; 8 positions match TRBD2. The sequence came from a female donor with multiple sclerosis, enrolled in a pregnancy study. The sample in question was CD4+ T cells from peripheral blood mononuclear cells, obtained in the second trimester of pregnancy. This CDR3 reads CASKAGVSYNEQFF. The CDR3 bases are TGTGCCAGCAAAGCGGGGGTCTCCTACAATGAGCAGTTCTTC.